Listed below are T cell receptor beta chains from one sample, sequenced in a study of CD8+CD57+ T cells in acquired aplastic anemia. TCRdb recomputed calls from the reads with MiXCR, one row per CDR3 protein. The table shows approximately 40,000 distinct CDR3 sequences, with approximately 57% occurring only once. Sequencing was carried out using sorted CD4+, CD8+, or CD8+CD57+ T cells (not recorded which) from PBMCs. The receptor set was obtained from a human donor with aplastic anemia. The CDR3 runs from the conserved cysteine through the conserved F or W. Each record gives: V gene, D gene, clone size, J gene, CDR3 DNA, CDR3 protein. The D gene is left open where the match is weak. Clone size is shown for a subset of rows, as once, few, many or a class of expanded clone.

v_call: TRBV29-1; d_call: NA; clone_size: NA; j_call: TRBJ1-1; cdr3_nt: TGCACTAGCTCCGAGGGTAAGGGGTCTGAAGCTTTCTTT; cdr3_aa: CTSSEGKGSEAFF
v_call: TRBV9; d_call: TRBD1; clone_size: many; j_call: TRBJ2-1; cdr3_nt: TGTGCCAGCAGCGGGCTACAGGGGAGCTACAATGAGCAGTTCTTC; cdr3_aa: CASSGLQGSYNEQFF
v_call: TRBV10-3; d_call: TRBD1; clone_size: NA; j_call: TRBJ2-2; cdr3_nt: TGTGCCATCAGCCTTCAATGGACAGGCCCGAACACCGGGGAGCTGTTTTTT; cdr3_aa: CAISLQWTGPNTGELFF
v_call: TRBV24-1; d_call: NA; clone_size: NA; j_call: TRBJ2-3; cdr3_nt: TGTGCCACCAGTGACTACAGGGATACAGATACGCAGTATTTT; cdr3_aa: CATSDYRDTDTQYF
v_call: TRBV12-3/TRBV12-4; d_call: NA; clone_size: many; j_call: TRBJ2-7; cdr3_nt: TGTGCCAGCAGCCCCGGGACAAAAGCGTCCGAGCAGTACTTC; cdr3_aa: CASSPGTKASEQYF
v_call: TRBV24-1; d_call: TRBD1; clone_size: NA; j_call: TRBJ1-2; cdr3_nt: TGTGCCACCAGTGATTCCCGGACAGGCTATGGCTACACCTTC; cdr3_aa: CATSDSRTGYGYTF
v_call: TRBV7-9; d_call: NA; clone_size: NA; j_call: TRBJ1-1; cdr3_nt: TGTGCCAGCAGCTTAGACCGGGTAGCTTTCTTT; cdr3_aa: CASSLDRVAFF
v_call: TRBV7-9; d_call: NA; clone_size: NA; j_call: TRBJ1-1; cdr3_nt: TGTGCCAGCAGCCCGACCCCGGAAGCTTTCTTT; cdr3_aa: CASSPTPEAFF
v_call: TRBV15; d_call: TRBD1; clone_size: NA; j_call: TRBJ1-4; cdr3_nt: TGTGCCACCAGCGGCAGGGGGACTAATGAAAAACTGTTTTTT; cdr3_aa: CATSGRGTNEKLFF
v_call: TRBV10-3; d_call: NA; clone_size: NA; j_call: TRBJ2-3; cdr3_nt: TGTGCCATAGGGGGTGGGCGGGACACAGATACGCAGTATTTT; cdr3_aa: CAIGGGRDTDTQYF
v_call: TRBV12-3/TRBV12-4; d_call: TRBD1; clone_size: NA; j_call: TRBJ1-2; cdr3_nt: TGTGCCAGCAGTTTAGACCGGCAGGGGGCGGGGGGCTACACCTTC; cdr3_aa: CASSLDRQGAGGYTF
v_call: TRBV7-2; d_call: NA; clone_size: NA; j_call: TRBJ1-1; cdr3_nt: TGTGCCAGCAGCTTAGTTCCAGGGGCGAACACTGAAGCTTTCTTT; cdr3_aa: CASSLVPGANTEAFF
v_call: TRBV7-9; d_call: NA; clone_size: many; j_call: TRBJ1-2; cdr3_nt: TGTGCCAGCAGCTTAATCCCCTCAGGGACAAGAAACTATGGCTACACCTTC; cdr3_aa: CASSLIPSGTRNYGYTF
v_call: TRBV5-4; d_call: NA; clone_size: NA; j_call: TRBJ1-2; cdr3_nt: TGTGCCAGCAGCTTTGGGGGGGTCTATGGCTACACCTTC; cdr3_aa: CASSFGGVYGYTF
v_call: TRBV7-3; d_call: NA; clone_size: NA; j_call: TRBJ2-7; cdr3_nt: TGTGCCAGCAGGTGGGGGGTGAACGAGCAGTACTTC; cdr3_aa: CASRWGVNEQYF
v_call: TRBV19; d_call: NA; clone_size: NA; j_call: TRBJ2-3; cdr3_nt: TGTGCCAGTAGTCCTTGGGGGAGTCGCCCCACAGATACGCAGTATTTT; cdr3_aa: CASSPWGSRPTDTQYF
v_call: TRBV29-1; d_call: TRBD1; clone_size: few; j_call: TRBJ1-2; cdr3_nt: TGCAGCGTTGAAGATCGAAGACAGGGTAACTATGGCTACACCTTC; cdr3_aa: CSVEDRRQGNYGYTF
v_call: TRBV20-1; d_call: NA; clone_size: once; j_call: TRBJ1-6; cdr3_nt: TGCAGTGCTAGAGCTCCTATTGTCTATAATTCACCCCTCCACTTT; cdr3_aa: CSARAPIVYNSPLHF
v_call: TRBV9; d_call: NA; clone_size: many; j_call: TRBJ2-5; cdr3_nt: TGTGCCAGCAGCGCAAGGGACGTCCTGCAAGAGACCCAGTACTTC; cdr3_aa: CASSARDVLQETQYF
v_call: TRBV15; d_call: TRBD2; clone_size: NA; j_call: TRBJ2-5; cdr3_nt: TGTGCCACCAGCAGTGAGGGGCGGGGGAGCCAAGAGACCCAGTACTTC; cdr3_aa: CATSSEGRGSQETQYF
v_call: TRBV28; d_call: NA; clone_size: NA; j_call: TRBJ1-5; cdr3_nt: TGTGCCAGCAGTTTATTACCGAGAGTGAGCAATCAGCCCCAGCATTTT; cdr3_aa: CASSLLPRVSNQPQHF
v_call: TRBV15; d_call: NA; clone_size: NA; j_call: TRBJ2-5; cdr3_nt: TGTGCCACCAGCAATCGACTTAGCCTAGCAGAGACCCAGTACTTC; cdr3_aa: CATSNRLSLAETQYF
v_call: TRBV7-2; d_call: NA; clone_size: few; j_call: TRBJ2-7; cdr3_nt: TGTGCCAGCAGCTTAAGCGGCTACGAGCAGTACTTC; cdr3_aa: CASSLSGYEQYF
v_call: TRBV14; d_call: TRBD1; clone_size: NA; j_call: TRBJ1-6; cdr3_nt: TGTGCCAGCAGCAGGGGGCGAAGGTCACCCCTCCACTTT; cdr3_aa: CASSRGRRSPLHF
v_call: TRBV6-1; d_call: NA; clone_size: NA; j_call: TRBJ2-7; cdr3_nt: TGTGCCAGCACCTATCCGGGGGCGACCTACGAGCAGTACTTC; cdr3_aa: CASTYPGATYEQYF
v_call: TRBV10-3; d_call: NA; clone_size: NA; j_call: TRBJ2-7; cdr3_nt: TGTGCCATCAGTGACGGGACTTCCTACGAGCAGTACTTC; cdr3_aa: CAISDGTSYEQYF
v_call: TRBV20-1; d_call: TRBD1; clone_size: many; j_call: TRBJ1-2; cdr3_nt: TGCAGTGCTAGACCGGGACAGGAATCATATGGCTACACCTTC; cdr3_aa: CSARPGQESYGYTF
v_call: TRBV25-1; d_call: NA; clone_size: NA; j_call: TRBJ2-7; cdr3_nt: TGTGCCAGCAGTGCAGAACTCTACGAGCAGTACTTC; cdr3_aa: CASSAELYEQYF
v_call: TRBV10-3; d_call: NA; clone_size: NA; j_call: TRBJ2-7; cdr3_nt: TGTGCCATCAGTGAGTCTCAGGGGAGGGACGAGCAGTACTTC; cdr3_aa: CAISESQGRDEQYF
v_call: TRBV10-3; d_call: TRBD1; clone_size: NA; j_call: TRBJ1-6; cdr3_nt: TGTGCCATCAGTGATGTTGGGACAGGGAACTCACCCCTCCACTTT; cdr3_aa: CAISDVGTGNSPLHF
v_call: TRBV13; d_call: TRBD1; clone_size: NA; j_call: TRBJ2-7; cdr3_nt: TGTGCCAGCAGTTTACAGGGGGCCTACGAGCAGTACTTC; cdr3_aa: CASSLQGAYEQYF
v_call: TRBV28; d_call: NA; clone_size: many; j_call: TRBJ1-1; cdr3_nt: TGTGCCAGCAGTTTATTCCGGGTACTAGCCAACACTGAAGCTTTCTTT; cdr3_aa: CASSLFRVLANTEAFF
v_call: TRBV19; d_call: NA; clone_size: many; j_call: TRBJ2-3; cdr3_nt: TGTGCCAGTAGTATCTTTTGGGGCACAGATACGCAGTATTTT; cdr3_aa: CASSIFWGTDTQYF
v_call: TRBV19; d_call: NA; clone_size: NA; j_call: TRBJ1-1; cdr3_nt: TGTGCCAGCACCCAGGGGATTGAAGCTTTCTTT; cdr3_aa: CASTQGIEAFF
v_call: TRBV29-1; d_call: NA; clone_size: NA; j_call: TRBJ2-5; cdr3_nt: TGCAGCGTTGAAGGGGGAGGCGTTGAGACCCAGTACTTC; cdr3_aa: CSVEGGGVETQYF
v_call: TRBV20-1; d_call: TRBD2; clone_size: NA; j_call: TRBJ2-7; cdr3_nt: TGCAGTGCTAGAGAACCGGGGGGGTACAGCTCCTACGAGCAGTACTTC; cdr3_aa: CSAREPGGYSSYEQYF
v_call: TRBV2; d_call: NA; clone_size: NA; j_call: TRBJ1-1; cdr3_nt: TGTGCCAGCAGTGAACAGGAGGGGACTGAAGCTTTCTTT; cdr3_aa: CASSEQEGTEAFF
v_call: TRBV6-1; d_call: NA; clone_size: few; j_call: TRBJ2-7; cdr3_nt: TGTGCCAGCAGCGCCCCGGGGCCTCACTACGAGCAGTACTTC; cdr3_aa: CASSAPGPHYEQYF
v_call: TRBV7-2; d_call: NA; clone_size: NA; j_call: TRBJ2-7; cdr3_nt: TGTGCTAGCAGCCTTCTGAGAGGCTACGAGCAGTACTTC; cdr3_aa: CASSLLRGYEQYF
v_call: TRBV10-3; d_call: TRBD1; clone_size: NA; j_call: TRBJ1-5; cdr3_nt: TGTGCCATCAATGACAGGGGCAATCAGCCCCAGCATTTT; cdr3_aa: CAINDRGNQPQHF
v_call: TRBV6-4; d_call: NA; clone_size: many; j_call: TRBJ2-2; cdr3_nt: TGTGCCAGCAGTGACGACCCCACGGGGACCGGGGAGCTGTTTTTT; cdr3_aa: CASSDDPTGTGELFF
v_call: TRBV25-1; d_call: NA; clone_size: NA; j_call: TRBJ1-6; cdr3_nt: TGTGCCAGCAGCCATAATTCACCCCTCCACTTT; cdr3_aa: CASSHNSPLHF
v_call: TRBV7-2; d_call: NA; clone_size: NA; j_call: TRBJ2-7; cdr3_nt: TGTGCCAGCAGCCGTACACCGACGGGCTACGAGCAGTACTTC; cdr3_aa: CASSRTPTGYEQYF
v_call: TRBV9; d_call: NA; clone_size: NA; j_call: TRBJ2-3; cdr3_nt: TGTGCCAGCAGCGTAGCAGGGACCGTCACAGATACGCAGTATTTT; cdr3_aa: CASSVAGTVTDTQYF
v_call: TRBV7-9; d_call: NA; clone_size: many; j_call: TRBJ2-1; cdr3_nt: TGTGCCAGCAGCTTAGGGAACCACAATGAGCAGTTCTTC; cdr3_aa: CASSLGNHNEQFF
v_call: TRBV7-3; d_call: NA; clone_size: NA; j_call: TRBJ2-2; cdr3_nt: TGTGCCAGCAGCCAAAACTCCCAGACCGGCGGGGAGCTGTTTTTT; cdr3_aa: CASSQNSQTGGELFF
v_call: TRBV20-1; d_call: TRBD1; clone_size: NA; j_call: TRBJ2-5; cdr3_nt: TGCAGTGCTACGGCCCTACAGGGGTACCAAGAGACCCAGTACTTC; cdr3_aa: CSATALQGYQETQYF
v_call: TRBV15; d_call: TRBD2; clone_size: NA; j_call: TRBJ2-5; cdr3_nt: TGTGCCACCAGCAGCGAGGGGACTAGCGGCCAAGAGACCCAGTACTTC; cdr3_aa: CATSSEGTSGQETQYF
v_call: TRBV9; d_call: NA; clone_size: many; j_call: TRBJ1-3; cdr3_nt: TGTGCCAGCAGCGTAGGGACCGGCCAGAGAAACACCATATATTTT; cdr3_aa: CASSVGTGQRNTIYF
v_call: TRBV3-1; d_call: NA; clone_size: NA; j_call: TRBJ1-5; cdr3_nt: TGTGCCAGCAGCCAGAGTGCGTTCGGAAGCAATCAGCCCCAGCATTTT; cdr3_aa: CASSQSAFGSNQPQHF
v_call: TRBV2; d_call: TRBD2; clone_size: NA; j_call: TRBJ2-7; cdr3_nt: TGTGCCAGCAGTGATCTGAGGCTAGCGGGAAACTACGAGCAGTACTTC; cdr3_aa: CASSDLRLAGNYEQYF
v_call: TRBV2; d_call: TRBD1; clone_size: NA; j_call: TRBJ2-7; cdr3_nt: TGTGCCATCAGTACCGGGACAGGGCTCTACGAGCAGTACTTC; cdr3_aa: CAISTGTGLYEQYF
v_call: TRBV2; d_call: NA; clone_size: many; j_call: TRBJ2-1; cdr3_nt: TGTGCCAGCAGGGAGCGCAATGAGCAGTTCTTC; cdr3_aa: CASRERNEQFF
v_call: TRBV29-1; d_call: TRBD1; clone_size: NA; j_call: TRBJ1-3; cdr3_nt: TGCAGCGGGGGGCCGGGACAGGGGGACGGAAACACCATATATTTT; cdr3_aa: CSGGPGQGDGNTIYF
v_call: TRBV20-1; d_call: TRBD1; clone_size: NA; j_call: TRBJ2-7; cdr3_nt: TGCAGTGCTAGACGGGACAGGGTTAACGAGCAGTACTTC; cdr3_aa: CSARRDRVNEQYF
v_call: TRBV19; d_call: NA; clone_size: NA; j_call: TRBJ1-1; cdr3_nt: TGTGCCAGTAGAATGGGGCAGATGAACACTGAAGCTTTCTTT; cdr3_aa: CASRMGQMNTEAFF
v_call: TRBV4-1; d_call: NA; clone_size: many; j_call: TRBJ2-1; cdr3_nt: TGCGCCAGCAGCCAACTGGTGTCGGGGGTGGGCTACAATGAGCAGTTCTTC; cdr3_aa: CASSQLVSGVGYNEQFF